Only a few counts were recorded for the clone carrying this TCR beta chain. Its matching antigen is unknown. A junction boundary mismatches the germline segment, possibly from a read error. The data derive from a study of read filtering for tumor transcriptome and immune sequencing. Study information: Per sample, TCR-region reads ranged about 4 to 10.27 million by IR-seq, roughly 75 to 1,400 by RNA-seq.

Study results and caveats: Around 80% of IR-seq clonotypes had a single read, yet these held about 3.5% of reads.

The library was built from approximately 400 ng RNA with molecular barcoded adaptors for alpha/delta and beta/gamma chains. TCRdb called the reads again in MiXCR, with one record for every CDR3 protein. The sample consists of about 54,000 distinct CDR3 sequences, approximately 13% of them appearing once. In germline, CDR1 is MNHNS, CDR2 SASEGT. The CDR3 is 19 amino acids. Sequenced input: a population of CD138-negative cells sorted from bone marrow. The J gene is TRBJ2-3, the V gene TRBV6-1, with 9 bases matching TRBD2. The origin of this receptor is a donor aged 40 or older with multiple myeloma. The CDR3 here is CASSEANPKAGGSTDAQYF. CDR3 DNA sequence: TGTGCCAGCAGTGAAGCCAACCCTAAAGCGGGGGGAAGCACAGATGCGCAGTATTTT.